The next 18 T cell receptor beta chains were all read from a single sample in a study of T cell responses to AZD1222 COVID-19 vaccine. Generated by immunoSEQ multiplex PCR, the TCRdb table keeps only in-frame clones and is missing some. The data contain 90,000 to 100,000 clones, nearly 90% of them singletons. The input for sequencing was peripheral blood, taken on day 0 of AZD1222 vaccination. Receptor source: an adult in good health.

This chain uses TRBV6-5 with TRBJ1-2; D is ambiguous. CDR1 is MNHEY and CDR2 is SVGAGI in the germline V gene. The germline V and J ends were trimmed by 6 bases and 1 base, with 9 bases remaining between them. The CDR3 has 13 amino acids. As DNA, the CDR3 is TGTGCCAGCAGGGTCCTAAATAACTATGGCTACACCTTC. The encoded protein is CASRVLNNYGYTF.

The genes are TRBV4-3 and TRBJ2-1; 11 positions agree with TRBD2. Trimming cost V 1 base and J 12 bases; bases outside gene matches: 11. The CDR3 is made up of 16 amino acids. Germline CDR1 and CDR2: LGHNA and YSLEER. As DNA, the CDR3 is TGCGCCAGCAGCCAAGCGGGACTAGCGGTTCCCACAGGGCAGTTCTTC. Translated: CASSQAGLAVPTGQFF.

This sequence joins TRBV7-8 and TRBJ2-5, with 14 bases aligning to TRBD2. Germline-derived CDR1 and CDR2 are SGHVS and FQNEAQ. This CDR3 is built from 21 residues. The junction had 23 bases not matched to a gene; V was cut back by 4 bases and J by 7 bases. CDR3 sequence reads: CASSSSPGTSGSYGDIGTQYF. The CDR3 nucleotides read TGTGCCAGCAGCTCCTCACCCGGGACTAGCGGGAGCTACGGGGATATCGGGACCCAGTACTTC.

V is TRBV10-3 and J is TRBJ2-1; 8 bases fit TRBD2. CDR3 length equals 15 residues. With V trimmed by 2 bases and J by 5 bases, 5 bases remained unmatched. Per germline, CDR1 ENHRY and CDR2 SYGVKD. The CDR3: CAISEKLAEDNEQFF. Here the CDR3 DNA reads TGTGCCATCAGTGAGAAACTAGCGGAGGACAATGAGCAGTTCTTC.

This chain connects TRBV4-2 to TRBJ2-1; 9 bases fit TRBD2. Germline CDR1 and CDR2: LGHNA and YNFKEQ. CDR3 length: 18 residues. V lost 3 bases, J lost 0 bases, and 9 bases stayed unmatched. CDR3 region: CASSQGGLAGFSYNEQFF. DNA of the CDR3: TGTGCCAGCAGCCAGGGGGGGCTAGCGGGATTCTCCTACAATGAGCAGTTCTTC.

This chain links TRBV14 with TRBJ1-2; unclear D gene. The germline V gene encodes CDR1 SGHDN and CDR2 FVKESK. Trimming cost V 3 bases and J 4 bases, with 9 bases left between them. The CDR3 spans 13 residues. CDR3 sequence: CASSHGEIYGYTF. The CDR3 nucleotides are TGTGCCAGCAGCCATGGGGAAATCTATGGCTACACCTTC.

This clone was counted between two and nine times. V is TRBV5-1 and J is TRBJ1-3; D gene ambiguous. In germline, CDR1 is SGHRS, CDR2 YFSETQ. The CDR3 sequence is 11 residues long. Trimming shortened V by 4 bases and J by 6 bases, and 5 bases separated the two germline ends. The CDR3 DNA follows: TGCGCCAGCAGCCTCTCAAACACCATATATTTT. Its protein is CASSLSNTIYF.

V is TRBV5-5 and J is TRBJ1-1; 7 bases align to TRBD1. J gave up 8 bases and V 3 bases, and 7 bases lay outside the gene matches. Germline loops: CDR1 SGHKS, CDR2 YYEKEE (reference sequence). The CDR3 spans 13 residues. For the CDR3, the DNA is TGTGCCAGCAGCTGGGACAGCCCGTCAGAAGCTTTCTTT. This gives the protein CASSWDSPSEAFF.

The chain carries TRBV9 and TRBJ1-3, with D hard to call. The CDR3 sequence is 15 residues long. Germline V gene sequence: CDR1 SGDLS, CDR2 YYNGEE. Between the trimmed V and J ends, which lost 4 bases and 0 bases, there was a span of 11 bases. The CDR3 loop reads CASSRNELSGNTIYF. In DNA form, the CDR3 reads TGTGCCAGCAGCAGAAACGAACTCTCTGGAAACACCATATATTTT.

With regard to this clone: Germline and junction disagree at one end, which may indicate a read error. This chain joins TRBV5-1 and TRBJ2-2; 13 nucleotides line up with TRBD2. Germline CDR1 SGHRS, CDR2 YFSETQ. This CDR3 comprises 18 residues. For the CDR3, the DNA is TGTGCCAGCAGCTCTGGACTAGCGGGAGTGGCGAACACCGGGGAGCTGTTTTTT. Its protein product is CASSSGLAGVANTGELFF.

The chain carries TRBV6-5 and TRBJ2-7; maybe TRBD1 (6 bases). Germline CDR1 and CDR2: MNHEY and SVGAGI. V shed 8 bases and J shed 0 bases, with 14 bases lying between them. The CDR3 totals 14 residues. The DNA of the CDR3 is TGTGCCAGCGCCATAGGGGGAAACTCCTACGAGCAGTACGTC. Its protein is CASAIGGNSYEQYV.

The chain combines TRBV27 with TRBJ1-1; 9 nucleotides line up with TRBD1. The V and J ends lost 7 bases and 4 bases, in that order; junction bases with no gene match: 10. Germline V gives CDR1 MNHEY, CDR2 SMNVEV (reference sequence). The CDR3 has 15 amino acids. Here the CDR3 DNA reads TGTGCCAGCAATACTAACAGGGGGCGCGTCACTGAAGCTTTCTTT. It encodes CASNTNRGRVTEAFF.

The table lists this clone with a few counts. The CDR3 DNA sequence: TGTGCCAGCTCACTTGGACAACTAACAGATACGCAGTATTTT. Protein sequence: CASSLGQLTDTQYF. This sequence joins TRBV18 and TRBJ2-3; D possibly corresponds to TRBD1 (5 bases). This CDR3 contains 14 residues. Germline V gene lookup returns CDR1 KGHSH and CDR2 LQKENI. V lost 4 bases, J lost 3 bases, and 11 bases lay in between.

V is TRBV6-5 and J is TRBJ1-5; no firm D call. The CDR3 is made up of 13 amino acids. The ends were cut back, 10 bases at V and 0 bases at J, with 10 bases in the middle. Germline loops: CDR1 MNHEY, CDR2 SVGAGI. The CDR3 bases are TGTGCCACCGGAAGAGATAGCAATCAGCCCCAGCATTTT. Amino acid sequence: CATGRDSNQPQHF.

The chain's CDR3 is CASSLPDRPYGYTF. The CDR3 bases are TGTGCCAGCAGCTTACCGGACAGACCCTATGGCTACACCTTC. The J gene is TRBJ1-2, the V gene TRBV7-2, with D possibly being TRBD1 (6 bases). The V end was cut by 2 bases, the J end by 4 bases, with 11 bases between. CDR3 size: 14 residues. Germline values: CDR1 SGHTA, CDR2 FQGNSA.

CDR3 sequence reads: CASSQDLRSNYGYTF. The CDR3 DNA reads TGTGCCAGCAGCCAAGATCTCCGGAGTAACTATGGCTACACCTTC. The genes are TRBV14 and TRBJ1-2; no firm D call. V was trimmed by 0 bases and J by 1 base, leaving 9 bases between them. From germline, CDR1 is SGHDN and CDR2 FVKESK. CDR3 length: 15 amino acids.

V gene TRBV6-5 combines with J gene TRBJ2-1; TRBD2 might be the D (6 bases). CDR3 size: 14 residues. Germline V gives CDR1 MNHEY, CDR2 SVGAGI. Trimming stripped 11 bases from V and 8 bases from J, with 22 bases between. The CDR3 nucleotides are TGTGCCTGTTCTGGCGGGACCCCGCCACATGAGCAGTTCTTC. Translating gives CACSGGTPPHEQFF.

This chain links TRBV21-1 with TRBJ1-4; the table's D gene call, TRBD1, was not cross checked with the DNA. TRBV21-1 is noted as a pseudogene. The CDR3 runs to 15 residues. The CDR3 protein is CASSNSGTGNEKLFF. CDR3 DNA: TGTGCCAGCAGCAATTCCGGGACAGGTAATGAAAAACTGTTTTTT.